The clone carrying this T cell receptor beta chain has just one count. This CDR3 region has 15 residues. J lost 8 bases, V lost 2 bases, and 7 bases had no gene match. In germline, CDR1 is GTSNPN, CDR2 SVGIG (reference sequence). A single record per CDR3 protein comes from TCRdb applying MiXCR to the RT-PCR reads. The sample includes more than 550,000 distinct CDR3 sequences, 14% of them seen just once. The TCR sequence derives from a female donor in good health, serving as a healthy control. J is TRBJ2-2 and V is TRBV30, with 11 bases aligning to TRBD2. Specimen: memory CD4+ T cells from blood. CDR3 bases: TGTGCCTGGAGTATGGGACTAGCGGCGGCGGGGGAGCTGTTTTTT. Its translation is CAWSMGLAAAGELFF.